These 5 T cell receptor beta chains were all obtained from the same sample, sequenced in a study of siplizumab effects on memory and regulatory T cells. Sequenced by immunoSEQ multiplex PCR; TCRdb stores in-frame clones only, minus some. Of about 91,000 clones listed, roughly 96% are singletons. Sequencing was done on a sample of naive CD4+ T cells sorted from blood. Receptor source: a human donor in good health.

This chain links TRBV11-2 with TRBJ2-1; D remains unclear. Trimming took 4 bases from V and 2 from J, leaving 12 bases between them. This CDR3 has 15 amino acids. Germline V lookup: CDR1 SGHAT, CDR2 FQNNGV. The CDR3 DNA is TGTGCCAGCAGCTCAAGACGCAACGCCTACAATGAGCAGTTCTTC. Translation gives CASSSRRNAYNEQFF.

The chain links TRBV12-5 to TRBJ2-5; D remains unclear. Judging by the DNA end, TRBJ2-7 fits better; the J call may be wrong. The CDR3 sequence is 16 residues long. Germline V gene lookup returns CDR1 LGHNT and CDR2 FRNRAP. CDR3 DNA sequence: TGTGCTAGTGGTACTGCACTAATGACGGACTCCTACGAGCAGTACTTC. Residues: CASGTALMTDSYEQYF.

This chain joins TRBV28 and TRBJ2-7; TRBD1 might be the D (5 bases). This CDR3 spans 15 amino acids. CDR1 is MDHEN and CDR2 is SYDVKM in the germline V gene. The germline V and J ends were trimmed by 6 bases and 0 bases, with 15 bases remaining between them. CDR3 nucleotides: TGTGCCAGCAGACCCCCGGACAAATCCTCCTACGAGCAGTACTTC. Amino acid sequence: CASRPPDKSSYEQYF. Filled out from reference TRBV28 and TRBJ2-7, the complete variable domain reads DVKVTQSSRYLVKRTGEKVFLECVQDMDHENMFWYRQDPGLGLRLIYFSYDVKMKEKGDIPEGYSVSREKKERFSLILESASTNQTSMYLCASRPPDKSSYEQYFGPGTRLTVT.

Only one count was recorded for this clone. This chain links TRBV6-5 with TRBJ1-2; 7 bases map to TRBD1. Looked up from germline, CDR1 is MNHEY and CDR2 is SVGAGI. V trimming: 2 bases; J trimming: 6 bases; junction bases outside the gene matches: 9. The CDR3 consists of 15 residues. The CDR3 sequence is CASSYDDREKDGYTF. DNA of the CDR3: TGTGCCAGCAGTTACGACGACAGGGAGAAGGATGGCTACACCTTC.

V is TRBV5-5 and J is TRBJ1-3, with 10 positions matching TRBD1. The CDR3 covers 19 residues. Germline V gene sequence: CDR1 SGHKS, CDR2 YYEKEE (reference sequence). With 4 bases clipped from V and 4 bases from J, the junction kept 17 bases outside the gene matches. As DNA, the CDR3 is TGTGCCAGCAGCCGGCGGGGGCCGACAGGGGGCGAAAGAGGAAACACCATATATTTT. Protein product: CASSRRGPTGGERGNTIYF.